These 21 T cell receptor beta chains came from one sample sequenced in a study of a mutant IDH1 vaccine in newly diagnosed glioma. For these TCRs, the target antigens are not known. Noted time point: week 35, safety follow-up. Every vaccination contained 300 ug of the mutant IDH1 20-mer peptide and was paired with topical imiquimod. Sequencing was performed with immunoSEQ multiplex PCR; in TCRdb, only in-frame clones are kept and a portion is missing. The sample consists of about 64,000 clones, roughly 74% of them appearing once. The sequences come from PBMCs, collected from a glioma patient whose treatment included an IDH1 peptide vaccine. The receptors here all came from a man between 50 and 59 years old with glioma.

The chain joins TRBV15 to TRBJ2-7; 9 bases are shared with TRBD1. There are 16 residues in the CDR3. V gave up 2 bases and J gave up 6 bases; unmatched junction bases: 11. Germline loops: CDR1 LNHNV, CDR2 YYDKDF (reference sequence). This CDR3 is CATSRRRGTGLIEQYF. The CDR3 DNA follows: TGTGCCACCAGCAGACGTCGGGGGACAGGGCTTATCGAGCAGTACTTC. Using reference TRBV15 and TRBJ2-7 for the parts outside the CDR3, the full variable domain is DAMVIQNPRYQVTQFGKPVTLSCSQTLNHNVMYWYQQKSSQAPKLLFHYYDKDFNNEADTPDNFQSRRPNTSFCFLDIRSPGLGDTAMYLCATSRRRGTGLIEQYFGPGTRLTVT.

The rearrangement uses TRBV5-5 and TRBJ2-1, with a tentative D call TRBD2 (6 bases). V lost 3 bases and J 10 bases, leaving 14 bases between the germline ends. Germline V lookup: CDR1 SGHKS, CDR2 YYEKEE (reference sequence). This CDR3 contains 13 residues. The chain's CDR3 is CASSWGEAWEQFF. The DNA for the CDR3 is TGTGCCAGCAGCTGGGGGGAGGCCTGGGAGCAGTTCTTC.

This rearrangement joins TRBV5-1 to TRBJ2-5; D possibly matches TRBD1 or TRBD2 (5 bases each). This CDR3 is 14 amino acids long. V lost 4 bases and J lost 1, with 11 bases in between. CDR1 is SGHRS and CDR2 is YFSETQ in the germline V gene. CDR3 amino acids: CASSPEGPQETQYF. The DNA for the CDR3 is TGCGCCAGCAGCCCCGAGGGACCCCAAGAGACCCAGTACTTC.

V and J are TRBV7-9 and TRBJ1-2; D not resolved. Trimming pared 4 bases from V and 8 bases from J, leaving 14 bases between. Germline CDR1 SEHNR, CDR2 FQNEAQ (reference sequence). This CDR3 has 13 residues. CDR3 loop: CASSWDSTQGYTF. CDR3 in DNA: TGTGCCAGCAGCTGGGATTCCACACAGGGCTACACCTTC.

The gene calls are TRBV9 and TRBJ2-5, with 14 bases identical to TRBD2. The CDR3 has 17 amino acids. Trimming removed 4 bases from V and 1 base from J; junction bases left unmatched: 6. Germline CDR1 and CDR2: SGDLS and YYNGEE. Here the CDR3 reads CASSPGTSGGRQETQYF. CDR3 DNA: TGTGCCAGCAGCCCCGGGACTAGCGGGGGCCGCCAAGAGACCCAGTACTTC. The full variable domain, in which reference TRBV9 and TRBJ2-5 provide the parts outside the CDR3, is DSGVTQTPKHLITATGQRVTLRCSPRSGDLSVYWYQQSLDQGLQFLIQYYNGEERAKGNILERFSAQQFPDLHSELNLSSLELGDSALYFCASSPGTSGGRQETQYFGPGTRLLVL.

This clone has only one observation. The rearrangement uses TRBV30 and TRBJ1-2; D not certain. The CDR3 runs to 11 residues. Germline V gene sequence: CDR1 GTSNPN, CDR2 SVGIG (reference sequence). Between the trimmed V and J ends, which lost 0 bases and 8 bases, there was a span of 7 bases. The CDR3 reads CAWSVSRGYTF. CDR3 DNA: TGTGCCTGGAGTGTATCGAGAGGCTACACCTTC. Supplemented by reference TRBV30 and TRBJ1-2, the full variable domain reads SQTIHQWPATLVQPVGSPLSLECTVEGTSNPNLYWYRQAAGRGLQLLFYSVGIGQISSEVPQNLSASRPQDRQFILSSKKLLLSDSGFYLCAWSVSRGYTFGSGTRLTVV.

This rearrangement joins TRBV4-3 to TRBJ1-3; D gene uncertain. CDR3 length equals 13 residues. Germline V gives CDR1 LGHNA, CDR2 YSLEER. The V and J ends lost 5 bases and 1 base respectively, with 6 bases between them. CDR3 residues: CASSEGSGNTIYF. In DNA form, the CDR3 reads TGCGCCAGCAGCGAGGGATCTGGAAACACCATATATTTT.

This CDR3 reads CASSPGTMETQYF. CDR3 in DNA: TGTGCCAGCAGCCCCGGAACTATGGAGACCCAGTACTTC. The chain carries TRBV7-2 and TRBJ2-5; D unclear. Germline V lookup: CDR1 SGHTA, CDR2 FQGNSA. There are 13 residues in the CDR3. Trimming cost V 5 bases and J 5 bases, with 12 bases left between them.

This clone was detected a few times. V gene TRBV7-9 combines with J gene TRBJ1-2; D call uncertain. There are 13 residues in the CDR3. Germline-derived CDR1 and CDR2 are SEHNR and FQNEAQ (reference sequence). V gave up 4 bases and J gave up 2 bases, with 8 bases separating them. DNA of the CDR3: TGTGCCAGCAGCTCATCGGGGAACTATGGCTACACCTTC. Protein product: CASSSSGNYGYTF.

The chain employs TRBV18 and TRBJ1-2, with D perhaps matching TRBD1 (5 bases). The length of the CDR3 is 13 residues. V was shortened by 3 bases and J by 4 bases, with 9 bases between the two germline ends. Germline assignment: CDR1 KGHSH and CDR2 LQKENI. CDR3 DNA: TGTGCCAGCTCACCGCAGGGCGCCTATGGCTACACCTTC. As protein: CASSPQGAYGYTF.

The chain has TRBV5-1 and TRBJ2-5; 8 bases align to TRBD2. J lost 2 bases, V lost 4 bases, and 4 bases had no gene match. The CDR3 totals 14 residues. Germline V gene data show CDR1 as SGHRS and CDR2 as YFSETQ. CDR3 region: CASSGGGRQETQYF. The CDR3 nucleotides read TGCGCCAGCAGCGGCGGGGGGCGACAAGAGACCCAGTACTTC. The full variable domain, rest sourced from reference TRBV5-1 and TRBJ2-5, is KAGVTQTPRYLIKTRGQQVTLSCSPISGHRSVSWYQQTPGQGLQFLFEYFSETQRNKGNFPGRFSGRQFSNSRSEMNVSTLELGDSALYLCASSGGGRQETQYFGPGTRLLVL.

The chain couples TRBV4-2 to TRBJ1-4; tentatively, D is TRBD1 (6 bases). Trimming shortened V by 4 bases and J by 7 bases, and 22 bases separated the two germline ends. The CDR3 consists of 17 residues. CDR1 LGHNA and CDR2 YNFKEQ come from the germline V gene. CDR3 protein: CASSLRLSGGPGEKLFF. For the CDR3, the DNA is TGTGCCAGCAGCCTTCGTCTTTCTGGGGGCCCCGGTGAAAAACTGTTTTTT.

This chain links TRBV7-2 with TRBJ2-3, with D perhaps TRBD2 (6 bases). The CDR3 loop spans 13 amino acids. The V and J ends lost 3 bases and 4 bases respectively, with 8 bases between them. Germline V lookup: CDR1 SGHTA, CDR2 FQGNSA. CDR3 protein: CASSFGGADTQYF. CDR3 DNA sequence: TGTGCCAGCAGCTTCGGGGGAGCAGATACGCAGTATTTT.

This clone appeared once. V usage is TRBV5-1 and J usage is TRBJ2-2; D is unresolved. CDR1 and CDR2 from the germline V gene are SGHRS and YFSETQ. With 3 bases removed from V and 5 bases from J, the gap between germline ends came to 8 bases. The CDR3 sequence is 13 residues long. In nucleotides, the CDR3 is TGCGCCAGCAGCTCGATGGGGACCGGGGAGCTGTTTTTT. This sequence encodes CASSSMGTGELFF.

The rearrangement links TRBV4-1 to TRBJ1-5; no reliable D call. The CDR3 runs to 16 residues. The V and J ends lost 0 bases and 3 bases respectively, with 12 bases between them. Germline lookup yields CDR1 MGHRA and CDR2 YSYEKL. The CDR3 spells CASSQDGKGYNQPQHF. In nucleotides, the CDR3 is TGCGCCAGCAGCCAAGATGGGAAGGGATACAATCAGCCCCAGCATTTT.

The CDR3 here is CAWTLGLGTGREKLFF. The CDR3 coding sequence is TGTGCCTGGACTCTAGGCCTCGGGACAGGGCGTGAAAAACTGTTTTTT. This chain connects TRBV30 to TRBJ1-4; 9 nucleotides line up with TRBD1. Trimming took 4 bases from V and 7 from J; bases not matched to a gene: 13. Germline CDR1 reads GTSNPN; CDR2 reads SVGIG (reference sequence). This CDR3 has 16 residues.

CDR3 sequence reads: CASSLVGRAGYYEQYF. The CDR3 bases are TGTGCCAGCAGCTTAGTTGGGCGGGCAGGGTATTACGAGCAGTACTTC. V is TRBV7-2 and J is TRBJ2-7, with D possibly being TRBD1 or TRBD2 (5 bases each). Trimming left V 1 base short and J 4 bases short, with 17 bases between. Germline V lookup: CDR1 SGHTA, CDR2 FQGNSA. The CDR3 consists of 16 residues.

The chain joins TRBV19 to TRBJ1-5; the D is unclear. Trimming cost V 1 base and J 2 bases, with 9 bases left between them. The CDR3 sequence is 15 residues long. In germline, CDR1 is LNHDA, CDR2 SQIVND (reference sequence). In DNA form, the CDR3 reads TGTGCCAGTAGTATAGGTCAGGTCGGCAATCAGCCCCAGCATTTT. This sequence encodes CASSIGQVGNQPQHF.

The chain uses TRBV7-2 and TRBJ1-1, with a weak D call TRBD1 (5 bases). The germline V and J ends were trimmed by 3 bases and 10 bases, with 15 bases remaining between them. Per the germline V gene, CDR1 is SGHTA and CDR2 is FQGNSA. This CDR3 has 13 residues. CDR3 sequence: CASSFNRDSLAFF. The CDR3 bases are TGTGCCAGCAGCTTCAATCGCGACAGTCTAGCTTTCTTT.

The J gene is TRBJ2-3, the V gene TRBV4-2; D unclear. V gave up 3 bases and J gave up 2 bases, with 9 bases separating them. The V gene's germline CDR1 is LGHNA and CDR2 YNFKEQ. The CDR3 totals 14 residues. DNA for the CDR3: TGTGCCAGCAGCCAGGAAGGGCTCACAGATACGCAGTATTTT. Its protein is CASSQEGLTDTQYF.

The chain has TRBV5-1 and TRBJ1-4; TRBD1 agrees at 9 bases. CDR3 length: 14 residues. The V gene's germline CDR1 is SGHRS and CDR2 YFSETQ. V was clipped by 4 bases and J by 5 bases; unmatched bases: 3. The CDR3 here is CASSIGTGNEKLFF. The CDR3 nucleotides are TGCGCCAGCAGCATCGGGACAGGGAATGAAAAACTGTTTTTT.